The source of this TCR beta chain is a study of response to subunit inactivated influenza vaccine. Comment on this clonotype: Its antigen is undetermined.

The CDR3 totals 15 residues. The V and J ends lost 6 bases and 5 bases respectively, with 16 bases between them. The germline V gene has CDR1 MDHEN and CDR2 SYDVKM. Via MiXCR, TCRdb re-called the RT-PCR reads, giving one row per CDR3 protein. Seen here are 500,000 to 600,000 distinct CDR3 sequences, 16% observed once, and the top ten hold roughly 3%. Study conclusions and caveats: The authors suggested that few new T cells are recruited per seasonal influenza vaccination.

The clonotype was recovered from a man aged 50 to 75 who received an inactivated influenza vaccine. The input for sequencing was CD4+ T cells sorted from PBMCs, taken around 25 months after vaccination. The rearrangement links TRBV28 to TRBJ2-2; D is possibly TRBD2 (5 bases). The chain's CDR3 is CASSLTSIMTGELFF. The CDR3 bases are TGTGCCAGCAGCCTAACTAGTATAATGACCGGGGAGCTGTTTTTT.